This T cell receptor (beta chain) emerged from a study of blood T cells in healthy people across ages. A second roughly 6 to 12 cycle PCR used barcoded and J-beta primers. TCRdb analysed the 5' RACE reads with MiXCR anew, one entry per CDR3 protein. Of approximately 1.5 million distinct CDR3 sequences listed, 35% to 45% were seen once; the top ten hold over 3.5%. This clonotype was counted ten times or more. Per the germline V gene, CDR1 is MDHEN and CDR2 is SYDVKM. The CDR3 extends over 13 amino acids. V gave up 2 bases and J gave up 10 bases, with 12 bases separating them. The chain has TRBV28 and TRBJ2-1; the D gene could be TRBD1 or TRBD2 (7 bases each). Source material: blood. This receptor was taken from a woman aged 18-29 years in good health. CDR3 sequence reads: CASSLGRGREQFF. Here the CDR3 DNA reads TGTGCCAGCAGTTTAGGGAGGGGGCGAGAGCAGTTCTTC.